The 9 T cell receptor beta chains below were found in one sample sequenced in a study of tissue T cells after allogeneic stem cell transplantation. TCRdb's table, derived via immunoSEQ multiplex PCR, lists solely in-frame clones and lacks some. This table holds roughly 7,600 clones, roughly half found once. As for time point: mouse harvest day 7 after allogeneic transplant. Each mouse received 10^7 T-cell-depleted marrow cells plus 10^6 splenic CD5+ T cells by tail vein. The sample comprised gut tissue. The receptors were sampled from a female BALB/c mouse given C57BL/6 T cells with graft-versus-host disease after an allogeneic hematopoietic cell transplant.

In regard to this clone: Mouse names are used for the genes. From the germline J gene comes the end of the CDR3, since the read stops 1 residue before it. The chain combines TRBV15 with TRBJ2-7; 8 nucleotides match TRBD2. There are 13 residues in the CDR3. CDR1 SGHND and CDR2 FRSKSL come from the germline V gene. V lost 5 bases to trimming and J lost 3 bases; unmatched junction nucleotides: 3. The CDR3 DNA, read in part, is TGTGCCAGCAGTCTGGGGGGCCTCTATGAACAGTAC. The encoded protein is CASSLGGLYEQY. From start to end, the CDR3 is CASSLGGLYEQYF.

To note about this clone: The gene symbols are mouse symbols. Other DNA sequences from this sample encode an identical CDR3 as well. CDR3 bases read: TGCTCCAGCAGCCCGACTGGTAGTGCAGAAACGCTGTAT. Encoded protein: CSSSPTGSAETLY. Given in full, the CDR3 is CSSSPTGSAETLYF. The chain combines TRBV23 with TRBJ2-3; the table's TRBD2 call for D was not verified on the DNA. The sequence runs out 1 residue before the end of the CDR3; the remainder is reconstructed from the germline J gene. CDR3 size: 14 residues. The germline V gene encodes CDR1 KGHTA and CDR2 FQNQQP.

A word on this clone: Gene names follow the mouse nomenclature. The read stops 1 residue short of the end of the CDR3; the missing end is completed from the germline J gene. The genes are TRBV12-1 and TRBJ1-3; D is undetermined. Trimming took off 4 bases at V and 3 bases at J, with 6 bases between the two ends. The CDR3 consists of 12 residues. Germline V gene data show CDR1 as SGHSN and CDR2 as HYEKVE. The CDR3 reads CASSGVGNTLYF. The covered CDR3 bases are TGTGCCAGCTCCGGGGTTGGAAATACGCTCTAT. Based on the CDR3 plus reference TRBV12-1 and TRBJ1-3, the full variable domain is DSGVVQSPRHIIKEKGGRSVLTCIPISGHSNVVWYQQTLGKELKFLIQHYEKVERDKGFLPSRFSVQQFDDYHSEMNMSALELEDSAMYFCASSGVGNTLYFGEGSRLIVV.

Worth noting for this clone: The listed genes are named as in mouse. The CDR3 extends 1 residue past the end of the read, so its final part is completed from the germline J gene. The chain recombines TRBV26 with TRBJ1-4; D uncertain. The CDR3 is 13 residues long. Deletions cut 4 bases from V and 5 bases from J, with 8 bases between. Germline CDR1 reads KGHPV; CDR2 reads FQNQEV (reference sequence). This chain's CDR3 is CASSRDTNERLFF. The sequenced CDR3 bases are TGTGCCAGCAGTCGAGACACAAACGAAAGATTATTT.

Concerning this clone: Gene and germline names: mouse. CDR3 sequence: CASSLSQGGTEVFF. The covered CDR3 bases are TGTGCCAGCAGTCTGTCGCAGGGAGGGACAGAAGTCTTC. This chain connects TRBV26 to TRBJ1-1; the D gene is possibly TRBD1 (5 bases). The missing CDR3 end, 1 residue past where the read stops, is filled in from the germline J gene. The CDR3 extends over 14 amino acids. The V end lost 0 bases, the J end lost 5 bases, and 10 bases lay between the germline ends. CDR1 is KGHPV, CDR2 FQNQEV, per germline (reference sequence).

Notes on this clone: Here the gene names and germline are mouse. The observed sequence ends 1 residue before the CDR3 terminus, with the missing tail filled in from the germline J gene. The V gene is TRBV5, the J gene TRBJ2-5; maybe TRBD1 (6 bases). Germline CDR1 is LGHNA and CDR2 is YNLKQL (reference sequence). The CDR3 covers 15 residues. Deletions cut 0 bases from V and 4 bases from J, with 11 bases between. The sequenced part of the CDR3 DNA is TGTGCCAGCAGCCAAGATGGGGACACCAAAGACACCCAGTAC. Protein sequence: CASSQDGDTKDTQY. The full CDR3 protein is CASSQDGDTKDTQYF.

About this clone itself: The genes and germline here are from mouse. The read finishes 1 residue shy of the CDR3 end, and the germline J gene is used to complete it. The sample contains more than one DNA sequence encoding this CDR3. J is TRBJ1-4 and V is TRBV13-3; D gene ambiguous. Germline assignment: CDR1 NNHDY and CDR2 SYVADS. The CDR3 has 12 residues. Trimming took 1 base from V and 4 from J, leaving 2 bases between them. The CDR3 loop is CASSDNNERLFF. CDR3 bases read: TGTGCCAGCAGTGATAACAACGAAAGATTATTT. The complete variable domain, with remaining parts taken from reference TRBV13-3 and TRBJ1-4, reads EAAVTQSPRSKVAVTGGKVTLSCHQTNNHDYMYWYRQDTGHGLRLIHYSYVADSTEKGDIPDGYKASRPSQENFSLILELASLSQTAVYFCASSDNNERLFFGHGTKLSVL.

The sample holds a few counts of this clone. The listed genes are named as in mouse. The read falls 1 residue short of the CDR3 end, and the missing part is taken from the germline J gene. The chain joins TRBV23 to TRBJ1-4; TRBD1, the table's D call, was not compared with the DNA. Germline V gene data show CDR1 as KGHTA and CDR2 as FQNQQP. CDR3 length: 13 residues. CDR3 sequence reads: CSSSPSRNERLFF. CDR3 DNA, as far as it was read: TGCTCCAGCAGTCCGAGCAGAAACGAAAGATTATTT.

This clone appeared a few times. The genes and germline here are from mouse. Partial CDR3 DNA: TGTGCCAGCAGTATGAGGGGGTACCAAGACACCCAGTAC. It translates to CASSMRGYQDTQY. The full CDR3 sequence reads CASSMRGYQDTQYF. This chain uses TRBV19 with TRBJ2-5, with D tentatively TRBD1 (6 bases). Read data end 1 residue before the CDR3 end; the end is taken from the germline J gene. V lost 2 bases, J lost 1 base, and 8 bases lay in between. The CDR3 totals 14 residues. Germline CDR1 reads FNHDT; CDR2 reads SITEND (reference sequence).